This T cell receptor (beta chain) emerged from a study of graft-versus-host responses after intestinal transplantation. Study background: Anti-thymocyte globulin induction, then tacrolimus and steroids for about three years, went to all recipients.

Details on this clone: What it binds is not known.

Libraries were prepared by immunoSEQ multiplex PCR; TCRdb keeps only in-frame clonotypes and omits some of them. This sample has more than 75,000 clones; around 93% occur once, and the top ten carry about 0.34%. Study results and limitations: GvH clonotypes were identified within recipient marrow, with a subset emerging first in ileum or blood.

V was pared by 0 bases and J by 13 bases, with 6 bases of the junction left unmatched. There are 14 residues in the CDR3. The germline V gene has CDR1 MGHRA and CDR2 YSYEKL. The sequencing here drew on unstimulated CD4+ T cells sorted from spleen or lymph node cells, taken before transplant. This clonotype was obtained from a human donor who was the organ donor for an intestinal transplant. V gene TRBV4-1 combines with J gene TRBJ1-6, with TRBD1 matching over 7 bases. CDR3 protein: CASSQDLPGGPLHF. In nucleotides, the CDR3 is TGCGCCAGCAGCCAAGATTTACCAGGGGGTCCCCTCCACTTT.